A selection of T cell receptor beta chains follows, all from one sample in a study of chronic HIV infection and antiretroviral therapy. MiXCR, applied by TCRdb to the 5' RACE reads, yields one record per CDR3 protein. The table shows 39,000 or so distinct CDR3 sequences, with 7% to 10% occurring only once. The sample was peripheral blood. All receptors derive from an adult who had HIV and had not received antiretroviral therapy, or was an uninfected healthy control (not recorded which). Both conserved end residues are part of each CDR3. The D gene is left open where the match is weak. Size values are once, few and many counts, or a class for expanded clones, and some rows have none.

j_call d_call clone_size v_call cdr3_nt cdr3_aa
TRBJ1-1 NA NA TRBV24-1 TGTGCCACCAGTGATGGGGCGAACACTGAAGCTTTCTTT CATSDGANTEAFF
TRBJ1-2 TRBD1 NA TRBV4-1 TGCGCCAGCAGCCCGGACAGGGCTGGCTACACCTTC CASSPDRAGYTF
TRBJ1-1 TRBD1 NA TRBV7-3 TGTGCCAGCAGCTTGGGACAGGGAAACACTGAAACTTTCTTT CASSLGQGNTETFF
TRBJ1-5 NA many TRBV27 TGTGCCAGCAGTCTAAGGACAGCTTATCAGCCCCAGCATTTT CASSLRTAYQPQHF
TRBJ2-5 NA many TRBV3-1 TGTGCCAGCAAGCGGACCGATCAAGAGACCCAGTACTTC CASKRTDQETQYF
TRBJ1-5 NA NA TRBV20-1 TGCAGTGCTAGTGTGGCAGGGATTCAGCCCCAGCATTTT CSASVAGIQPQHF
TRBJ1-2 NA many TRBV29-1 TGCAGCGTTGAATGGGGGCATATGGGTGGCTACACCTTC CSVEWGHMGGYTF
TRBJ2-3 TRBD1 many TRBV2 TGTGCCAGCGCCGGGACAGGGATCCCAGATACGCAGTATTTT CASAGTGIPDTQYF
TRBJ2-3 TRBD2 few TRBV29-1 TGCAGCGTCCTACATAGCGGGAAGTCGACAGATACGCAGTATTTT CSVLHSGKSTDTQYF
TRBJ2-6 NA once TRBV6-4 TGTGCCAGCAGTGACTCAAGATGGGGGGCCAACGTCCTGACTTTC CASSDSRWGANVLTF
TRBJ1-5 TRBD1 few TRBV18 TGTGCCAGCTCACCCCGGACAGGCTTCTTAGAGCCCCAGCATTTT CASSPRTGFLEPQHF
TRBJ2-3 TRBD2 many TRBV5-1 TGCGCCAGCAATAGCGGGAGGCTCGCAGATACGCAGTATTTT CASNSGRLADTQYF
TRBJ2-1 TRBD2 many TRBV5-1 TGCGCCAGCAGCTCAACTAGCGGGATACACAATGAGCAGTTCTTC CASSSTSGIHNEQFF
TRBJ2-2 NA many TRBV7-3 TGTGCCAGCAGCCCCAGGGCGACCGGGGAGCTGTTTTTT CASSPRATGELFF
TRBJ2-1 TRBD2 many TRBV30 TGTGCCTGGAGTGCCGGACTAGACCTTTACAATGAGCAGTTCTTC CAWSAGLDLYNEQFF
TRBJ1-1 NA many TRBV29-1 TGCAGCGTTGATACAGGAGAACGGGCTTTCTTT CSVDTGERAFF
TRBJ2-7 NA NA TRBV21-1 TGTGCCAGCAGCAAAGTGGGGCAGTACTTC CASSKVGQYF
TRBJ2-7 TRBD2 few TRBV28 TGTGCCAGCAGTCCCGGGACTAGCGGGCTTCTCTCCTACGAGCAGTACTTC CASSPGTSGLLSYEQYF
TRBJ2-7 TRBD1 many TRBV7-2 TGTGCCAGCAGCCTAAGGGGTCGGACAGGGGGATCCTACGAGCAGTACTTC CASSLRGRTGGSYEQYF
TRBJ2-7 NA few TRBV29-1 TGCAGCGCTGAGGACCCGAGCTCCTACGAGCAGTACTTC CSAEDPSSYEQYF
TRBJ2-7 NA many TRBV2 TGTGCCAGCAAAGTCTCCTACGAGCAGTACTTC CASKVSYEQYF
TRBJ2-3 TRBD2 many TRBV20-1 TGCAGTGGGACTAGCGGGAACACAGATACGCAGTATTTT CSGTSGNTDTQYF